These T cell receptor beta chains were read from a single sample in a study of molecular identifiers for immune sequencing clone quantification. One entry per CDR3 protein, called by TCRdb with MiXCR from the PCR reads. This sample yields roughly 100,000 distinct CDR3 sequences, of which about 35% are seen a single time; roughly 9.7% belongs to the top ten. Sequencing was performed on naive CD8+ T cells from blood, with Jurkat cell RNA spiked in. The receptors were gathered from a human donor in good health. Some libraries in this study had Jurkat cell RNA spiked in. Each CDR3 is given with its conserved first and last residue. Each record gives: V gene, D gene, clone size, J gene, CDR3 DNA, CDR3 protein. D genes are given only for firm matches. Only part of the rows carry a size: once, few, many, or a class if the clone is expanded.

TRBV28	.	.	TRBJ1-2	TGTGCCAGCACAGGGGATCTGTATGGCTACACCTTC	CASTGDLYGYTF
TRBV6-1	TRBD2	.	TRBJ2-3	TGTGCCAGCAGCAACCGAGCTCTAGCGGGAGTTGGTACAGATACGCAGTATTTT	CASSNRALAGVGTDTQYF
TRBV4-3	.	.	TRBJ2-1	TGCGCCAGCAGCCAAGAGGCGGTGTCCAGGGGCACCTACAATGAGCAGTTCTTC	CASSQEAVSRGTYNEQFF
TRBV5-3	TRBD1	.	TRBJ2-1	TGTGCCAGCAGCCCCAGGGACAGTTACAATGAGCAGTTCTTC	CASSPRDSYNEQFF
TRBV5-6	.	.	TRBJ1-5	TGTGCCAGCAGCTTGGGAGCGAACCAGCCCCAGCATTTT	CASSLGANQPQHF
TRBV4-3	TRBD2	.	TRBJ2-1	TGCGCCAGCAGCCAATGGCTAGCGGGAAACAATGAGCAGTTCTTC	CASSQWLAGNNEQFF
TRBV29-1	.	.	TRBJ2-2	TGCAGCGGGGCCGGGACTGCGATCACCGGGGAGCTGTTTTTT	CSGAGTAITGELFF
TRBV18	TRBD1	.	TRBJ2-1	TGTGCCAGCTCAACCGGGTCAGGGGGCGATGAGCAGTTCTTC	CASSTGSGGDEQFF
TRBV9	.	few	TRBJ2-5	TGTGCCAGCAGCCACTTCGGGGGGCTGGAGACCCAGTACTTC	CASSHFGGLETQYF
TRBV27	.	many	TRBJ2-7	TGTGCCAGCAGTTTGTTGGGGTACGAGCAGTACTTC	CASSLLGYEQYF
TRBV20-1	TRBD1	.	TRBJ2-7	TGCAGTGCTAGACTCGACAGGGACTCCTACGAGCAGTACTTC	CSARLDRDSYEQYF
TRBV7-9	TRBD1	.	TRBJ2-3	TGTGCCAGCAGCTCCACGACAGGGAAGGCAGATACGCAGTATTTT	CASSSTTGKADTQYF
TRBV7-9	.	few	TRBJ2-2	TGTGCCAGCAGAATCCCCTGGGGCAGTCGGGAGCTGGTTTTT	CASRIPWGSRELVF
TRBV3-1	.	.	TRBJ2-7	TGTGCCAGCAGCCATTCTCTGACGGGGGCCCAATACGAGCAGTACTTC	CASSHSLTGAQYEQYF
TRBV7-9	.	many	TRBJ1-3	TGTGCCAGCAGCTTAGTGGCATCTGGAAACACCATATATTTT	CASSLVASGNTIYF
TRBV6-6	.	.	TRBJ1-2	TGTGCCAGCATTAAAAGAAACTATGGCTACACCTTC	CASIKRNYGYTF
TRBV20-1	.	.	TRBJ1-1	TGCAGTGGCCAGGGCACGAAGAGGACTGAAGCTTTCTTT	CSGQGTKRTEAFF
TRBV25-1	TRBD2	.	TRBJ2-2	TGTGCCAGCGGTGCGTTTAGCGGGAGCTCACCTGGGGGAACCGGGGAGCTGTTTTTT	CASGAFSGSSPGGTGELFF
TRBV7-6	TRBD1	.	TRBJ2-2	TGTGCCAGCAGCTTAGGCGGAGGCAGGGGGACCGGGGAGCTGTTTTTT	CASSLGGGRGTGELFF
TRBV20-1	TRBD2	once	TRBJ2-5	TGCAGTGCTACCGGACTAGCGGGAGGTTCAGAGACCCAGCACTTC	CSATGLAGGSETQHF
TRBV3-1	.	few	TRBJ2-3	TGTGCCAGCAGCCAGAGACCGGACCCAGATACGCAGTATTTT	CASSQRPDPDTQYF
TRBV7-2	.	few	TRBJ2-5	TGTGCCAACTCAGAGGTCGGCGGGCAAGAGACCCAGTACTTC	CANSEVGGQETQYF
TRBV20-1	.	many	TRBJ2-7	TGCAGTGCTAGACGCGGGTTGTCCTACGAGCAGTACTTC	CSARRGLSYEQYF
TRBV29-1	.	many	TRBJ1-1	TGCAGCGTTGCCCTGGTCACTGAAGCTTTCTTT	CSVALVTEAFF
TRBV5-1	TRBD1	.	TRBJ1-1	TGCGCCAGCAGTCGGACAGGAAATTCCATGAACACTGAAGCTTTCTTT	CASSRTGNSMNTEAFF
TRBV29-1	TRBD2	.	TRBJ2-7	TGCAGCGTCACCGGGACTAGCAACTACGAGCAGTACTTC	CSVTGTSNYEQYF
TRBV25-1	TRBD2	.	TRBJ2-7	TGTGCCAGCAGTGTTGGCGCGGGGGTCTACGAGCAGTACTTC	CASSVGAGVYEQYF
TRBV7-3	TRBD2	many	TRBJ2-3	TGTGCCAGCAGCTCTAGCGGGAGGGCCGGCACAGATACGCAGTATTTT	CASSSSGRAGTDTQYF
TRBV28	TRBD1	few	TRBJ1-4	TGTGCCAGCAGAACCCTCGGGACAGGGGGGGAAAAACTGTTTTTT	CASRTLGTGGEKLFF
TRBV20-1	.	.	TRBJ1-5	TGCAGTGCTAGTTCCCTCGTTATTAGCAATCAGCCCCAGCATTTT	CSASSLVISNQPQHF
TRBV7-9	TRBD2	few	TRBJ2-2	TGTGCCAGCAGCAAACCGGGACTAGCTTACCCCGGGGAGCTGTTTTTT	CASSKPGLAYPGELFF
TRBV27	.	.	TRBJ1-2	TGTGCCAGCAGCCCGGGACACCTGGGCTATGGCTACACCTTC	CASSPGHLGYGYTF
TRBV14	.	.	TRBJ2-2	TGTGCCAGCAGCCAAACCCACACCGGGGAGCTGTTTTTT	CASSQTHTGELFF
TRBV28	.	few	TRBJ2-7	TGTGCCAGCAGCCCGGGCGCCCTCTACGAGCAGTACTTC	CASSPGALYEQYF
TRBV20-1	TRBD1	.	TRBJ2-7	TGCAGTGCCCCCCCCGCCCGGGACAGGGGGGTCTACGAGCAGTACTTC	CSAPPARDRGVYEQYF
TRBV7-6	.	.	TRBJ2-6	TGTGCCAGCAGCCCCAGCTCTGGGGCCAACGTCCAGACTTTC	CASSPSSGANVQTF
TRBV7-6	.	few	TRBJ2-2	TGTGCCAGCAGCTTACGACGGTCCAACAACCCGAACACCGGGGAGCTGTTTTTT	CASSLRRSNNPNTGELFF
TRBV20-1	TRBD2	.	TRBJ2-1	TGCAGTGCTAGAGATCTGGGGACTAGCACCTACAATGAGCAGTTCTTC	CSARDLGTSTYNEQFF
TRBV6-2/TRBV6-3	TRBD1	.	TRBJ2-7	TGTGCCAGCATCGGGTTATCGACAGGGGTATACTACGAGCAGTACTTC	CASIGLSTGVYYEQYF
TRBV27	.	.	TRBJ2-7	TGTGCCAGCAGTTTCGACCCGACGCTCCACGAGCGGTACTTC	CASSFDPTLHERYF
TRBV19	.	once	TRBJ2-5	TGTGCCAGCGCCCCGCGGGAACCGGAGACCCAGTACTTC	CASAPREPETQYF
TRBV24-1	.	.	TRBJ1-5	TGTGCCACCAGTGATTTATCGGATAATCAGCCCCAGCATTTT	CATSDLSDNQPQHF
TRBV4-3	TRBD1	.	TRBJ2-7	TGCGCCAGCAGCCAAGAAACAGGGGGGACCTACGAGCAGTACTTC	CASSQETGGTYEQYF
TRBV7-9	.	.	TRBJ2-7	TGTGCCAGCAGCTTAATGGGTCCCGAGCAGTACTTC	CASSLMGPEQYF
TRBV6-5	TRBD2	.	TRBJ2-3	TGTGCCAGCGGTTACGCTAGCGGGAGCACAGATACGCAGTATTTT	CASGYASGSTDTQYF
TRBV12-3/TRBV12-4	.	.	TRBJ2-7	TGTGCCAGCAGTTTAGAACAGCCCCCGGAGGAGCAGTACTTC	CASSLEQPPEEQYF
TRBV2	.	once	TRBJ2-1	TGTGCCACCATAGACAATGAGCAGTTCTTC	CATIDNEQFF
TRBV2	TRBD1	few	TRBJ2-1	TGTGCCAGCAGTGAAGAGCGTTGGACAGGGGTCTACAATGAGCAGTTCTTC	CASSEERWTGVYNEQFF
TRBV13	.	.	TRBJ2-7	TGTGCCAGCGGCTTAGCGGTTGGCAGGGCAGGCTACGAGCAGTACTTC	CASGLAVGRAGYEQYF
TRBV20-1	TRBD2	few	TRBJ2-7	TGCAGTGCCCCGGGGACTAGCGGGAGCCTCGAGCAGTACTTC	CSAPGTSGSLEQYF
TRBV29-1	.	.	TRBJ1-1	TGCAGCGTTGAAGATTGGGGCAGGGCTGAAGCTTTCTTT	CSVEDWGRAEAFF
TRBV28	.	many	TRBJ2-4	TGTGCCAGCAGCCGTAAGGTAGCCAAAAACATTCAGTACTTC	CASSRKVAKNIQYF
TRBV4-1	.	few	TRBJ2-7	TGCGCCAGCAGCCAAGAACTACGGGGTACCTACGAGCAGTACTTC	CASSQELRGTYEQYF
TRBV18	.	.	TRBJ1-4	TGTGCCAGCTCTCTCGGGACCGGAATTGAAAAACTGTTTTTT	CASSLGTGIEKLFF
TRBV11-2	.	.	TRBJ1-1	TGTGCCAGCAGCTTAGAGGTGAACACTGAAGCTTTCTTT	CASSLEVNTEAFF